Listed here are 21 T cell receptor beta chains from one sample, sequenced in a study of blood T cell repertoires in COVID-19. Profiling relied on immunoSEQ multiplex PCR, and the TCRdb table lists in-frame clones only, not all of them. The table lists 90,000 to 150,000 clones, about nine tenths of them singletons, with roughly 8% in the top ten. Specimen: peripheral blood. The receptors here all came from a human donor in a cohort sampled during active COVID-19.

The chain uses TRBV11-2 and TRBJ1-3, with D tentatively TRBD1 (6 bases). The CDR3 consists of 16 residues. V lost 3 bases, J lost 0 bases, and 12 bases lay in between. Germline V gene sequence: CDR1 SGHAT, CDR2 FQNNGV. CDR3 region: CASSFQGPHSGNTIYF. CDR3 DNA: TGTGCCAGCAGCTTTCAGGGGCCCCACTCTGGAAACACCATATATTTT.

This clone was seen a single time. CDR3 in DNA: TGCGCCAGCAGCGGAACAGGGGGCAATGAAAAACTGTTTTTT. Translation gives CASSGTGGNEKLFF. The rearrangement links TRBV5-1 to TRBJ1-4; TRBD1 aligns across 9 bases. Looked up from germline, CDR1 is SGHRS and CDR2 is YFSETQ. J gave up 5 bases and V 4 bases, and 3 bases lay outside the gene matches. There are 14 residues in the CDR3.

The rearrangement links TRBV7-9 to TRBJ1-1; D gene uncertain. V lost 6 bases to trimming and J lost 1 base, with 12 bases between them. Germline CDR1 and CDR2: SEHNR and FQNEAQ (reference sequence). This CDR3 contains 14 residues. CDR3 coding DNA: TGTGCCAGCAGTTCTCCTGCGAGGAACACTGAAGCTTTCTTT. Translating it yields CASSSPARNTEAFF.

This clone showed up just once. The chain links TRBV5-1 to TRBJ1-1, with TRBD1 matching 8 bases. Germline V CDR1 and CDR2: SGHRS, YFSETQ. This CDR3 comprises 14 residues. Trimming took 5 bases from V and 6 from J; bases not matched to a gene: 9. This chain's CDR3 is CASSLQGALAEAFF. The CDR3 nucleotides are TGCGCCAGCAGTTTGCAGGGGGCACTGGCTGAAGCTTTCTTT.

This sequence joins TRBV19 and TRBJ1-6; D not certain. Germline V gene lookup returns CDR1 LNHDA and CDR2 SQIVND (reference sequence). Trimming shortened V by 3 bases and J by 2 bases, and 8 bases separated the two germline ends. The CDR3 covers 15 residues. The chain's CDR3 is CASSIQSTYNSPLHF. The CDR3 DNA is TGTGCCAGTAGTATTCAATCTACCTATAATTCACCCCTCCACTTT.

The chain has TRBV2 and TRBJ2-1; D perhaps matches TRBD1 (5 bases). Germline V gives CDR1 SNHLY, CDR2 FYNNEI. The CDR3 runs 14 residues. The ends were cut back, 5 bases at V and 6 bases at J, with 14 bases in the middle. The DNA for the CDR3 is TGTGCCAGCAGTCCCTTTTTAGGGGTCAATGAGCAGTTCTTC. Translating it yields CASSPFLGVNEQFF.

This chain links TRBV5-1 with TRBJ2-2; 8 bases are shared with TRBD2. This CDR3 contains 14 residues. The germline gives CDR1 SGHRS, CDR2 YFSETQ. The J segment lost 3 bases and the V segment lost 6 bases, leaving 4 bases of the junction unmatched. The CDR3 DNA reads TGCGCCAGCATGGGACTAGGCGACACCGGGGAGCTGTTTTTT. This gives the protein CASMGLGDTGELFF.

The chain employs TRBV19 and TRBJ1-3, with unresolved D. Germline lookup yields CDR1 LNHDA and CDR2 SQIVND (reference sequence). The V gene lost 1 base and the J gene lost 6 bases, with 10 bases spanning the gap. The CDR3 totals 14 residues. As DNA, the CDR3 is TGTGCCAGTAGTATAGCCGGGGATGCAAACACCATATATTTT. Amino acid sequence: CASSIAGDANTIYF.

This sequence joins TRBV18 and TRBJ2-7; 7 positions agree with TRBD2. Germline lookup yields CDR1 KGHSH and CDR2 LQKENI. V lost 1 base to trimming and J lost 4 bases; unmatched junction nucleotides: 7. The CDR3 runs to 15 residues. As DNA, the CDR3 is TGTGCCAGCTCACCACGGTCTAGCGGAAAGTACGAGCAGTACTTC. Its protein product is CASSPRSSGKYEQYF.

The V and J genes are TRBV15 and TRBJ1-1; TRBD1 matches at 8 bases. V was pared by 3 bases and J by 1 base, with 1 base of the junction left unmatched. Germline values: CDR1 LNHNV, CDR2 YYDKDF (reference sequence). The CDR3 is made up of 14 amino acids. The CDR3 sequence: CATSRDRENTEAFF. Here the CDR3 DNA reads TGTGCCACCAGCAGGGACAGGGAGAACACTGAAGCTTTCTTT.

CDR3 coding DNA: TGTGCCAGCAGCCAGGGCCTTCTCGGGGGTGAAAACATTCAGTACTTC. This encodes CASSQGLLGGENIQYF. The rearrangement links TRBV4-2 to TRBJ2-4; D is possibly TRBD2 (6 bases). CDR1 and CDR2 (germline): LGHNA, YNFKEQ. This CDR3 is built from 16 residues. The V end was cut by 3 bases, the J end by 5 bases, with 17 bases between.

On this clone: The same CDR3 can be traced to other DNA sequences in this sample. CDR3 DNA sequence: TGTGCCAGCAGCTTACGGGGGAGCAATCAGCCCCAGCATTTT. It encodes CASSLRGSNQPQHF. The V gene is TRBV7-9, the J gene TRBJ1-5, with D possibly being TRBD1 (5 bases). This CDR3 is built from 14 residues. Trimming shortened V by 2 bases and J by 1 base, and 6 bases separated the two germline ends. Germline CDR1 SEHNR, CDR2 FQNEAQ (reference sequence).

With respect to this clone: The sample contains more than one DNA sequence encoding this CDR3. This chain links TRBV18 with TRBJ1-1; D perhaps matches TRBD1 (6 bases). Trimming stripped 3 bases from V and 3 bases from J, with 8 bases between. This CDR3 contains 13 residues. Germline CDR1 is KGHSH and CDR2 is LQKENI. The CDR3 reads CASSPTGDTEAFF. CDR3 nucleotides: TGTGCCAGCTCACCGACAGGAGACACTGAAGCTTTCTTT.

The chain uses TRBV5-5 and TRBJ1-5; a weak D match, TRBD1 (6 bases). Germline CDR1 reads SGHKS; CDR2 reads YYEKEE (reference sequence). V lost 3 bases to trimming and J lost 5 bases, with 18 bases between them. The CDR3 is 16 amino acids. The CDR3 loop is CASSSTPQGRHQPQHF. The CDR3 DNA sequence: TGTGCCAGCAGCTCTACCCCTCAGGGGCGCCATCAGCCCCAGCATTTT. Full variable domain (rest looked up from reference TRBV5-5 and TRBJ1-5): DAGVTQSPTHLIKTRGQQVTLRCSPISGHKSVSWYQQVLGQGPQFIFQYYEKEERGRGNFPDRFSARQFPNYSSELNVNALLLGDSALYLCASSSTPQGRHQPQHFGDGTRLSIL.

The genes are TRBV29-1 and TRBJ2-7, with 7 bases that match TRBD2. After removal of 7 bases from V and 3 bases from J, the junction contained 6 bases not matched to a gene. The CDR3 length is 12 residues. Germline V CDR1 and CDR2: SQVTM, ANQGSEA. In DNA, the CDR3 is TGCAGCGCCCTGGGCGGGAGCTACGAGCAGTACTTC. Its translation is CSALGGSYEQYF.

The V gene is TRBV19, the J gene TRBJ2-5; 7 bases agree with TRBD1. The V segment lost 8 bases and the J segment 5 bases; nucleotides outside the gene matches: 11. Germline CDR1 is LNHDA and CDR2 is SQIVND (reference sequence). The CDR3 is made up of 14 amino acids. CDR3 region: CASSPGTAKETQYF. The DNA for the CDR3 is TGTGCCAGTTCTCCAGGGACAGCGAAGGAGACCCAGTACTTC.

The chain is built from TRBV5-1 and TRBJ2-7; D perhaps matches TRBD2 (5 bases). CDR3 length: 15 amino acids. With 3 bases removed from V and 3 bases from J, the gap between germline ends came to 16 bases. Germline values: CDR1 SGHRS, CDR2 YFSETQ. In nucleotides, the CDR3 is TGCGCCAGCAGCTCCGGATCGGGCGGGCTCTACGAGCAGTACTTC. Translation: CASSSGSGGLYEQYF.

The chain joins TRBV12-3 or TRBV12-4 to TRBJ1-1; TRBD1 might be the D (5 bases). This CDR3 comprises 13 residues. For the CDR3, the DNA is TGTGTAACGATGGGGCGGCTGAACACTGAAGCTTTCTTT. It translates to CVTMGRLNTEAFF.

V usage is TRBV7-2 and J usage is TRBJ1-1, with 8 bases lining up with TRBD1. The CDR3 is 15 residues long. Germline lookup yields CDR1 SGHTA and CDR2 FQGNSA. The ends lost 5 bases at V and 1 base at J; junction bases unmatched: 6. Here the CDR3 DNA reads TGTGCCAGCAGCCTAGACAGGGGCCGGAACACTGAAGCTTTCTTT. Translation: CASSLDRGRNTEAFF.

The chain carries TRBV19 and TRBJ1-5, with D perhaps matching TRBD1 (5 bases). Trimming removed 7 bases at V and 0 bases at J, with 16 bases between. The CDR3 consists of 16 residues. Germline-derived CDR1 and CDR2 are LNHDA and SQIVND (reference sequence). For the CDR3, the DNA is TGTGCCAGTACCAAGTGGGGGGACGGTAGCAATCAGCCCCAGCATTTT. This sequence encodes CASTKWGDGSNQPQHF.

J is TRBJ2-7 and V is TRBV6-5; D is unclear. V was trimmed by 5 bases and J by 2 bases, leaving 13 bases between them. The CDR3 loop spans 14 amino acids. From germline, CDR1 is MNHEY and CDR2 SVGAGI. CDR3 protein: CASSPEPKTYEQYF. The CDR3 region has the DNA TGTGCCAGCAGTCCTGAACCTAAAACCTACGAGCAGTACTTC.